The 13 T cell receptor beta chains below come from one sample, sequenced in a study of cytomegalovirus exposure and HLA in healthy donors. PCR employed 60 Vbeta and 13 Jbeta primers. The protocol was immunoSEQ multiplex PCR, while the TCRdb copy is restricted to in-frame clones and leaves out a portion. The sample yields about 120,000 clones, over 70% seen once. Sequencing input: PBMCs. These TCRs come from a woman in her 40s in good health and CMV-seropositive.

The rearrangement uses TRBV27 and TRBJ2-5, with 12 bases that match TRBD1. V trimming: 4 bases; J trimming: 4 bases; junction bases outside the gene matches: 7. The CDR3 covers 16 residues. Germline CDR1 and CDR2: MNHEY and SMNVEV (reference sequence). The DNA of the CDR3 is TGTGCCAGCAGTTCCGGGACAGGGGGCGTAGGAGAGACCCAGTACTTC. This encodes CASSSGTGGVGETQYF.

Of note for this clone: An end of the junction does not agree with germline; a read error may underlie this. The chain carries TRBV5-4 and TRBJ2-7; 10 positions match TRBD2. There are 15 residues in the CDR3. Looked up from germline, CDR1 is SGHNT and CDR2 is YYREEE (reference sequence). CDR3 sequence: CASSQEPSGSYEQYF. Here the CDR3 DNA reads TGCGCCAGCAGCCAAGAACCTAGCGGGAGCTACGAGCAGTACTTC. Looking up the rest from reference TRBV5-4 and TRBJ2-7 gives the full variable domain: ETGVTQSPTHLIKTRGQQVTLRCSSQSGHNTVSWYQQALGQGPQFIFQYYREEENGRGNFPPRFSGLQFPNYSSELNVNALELDDSALYLCASSQEPSGSYEQYFGPGTRLTVT.

V is TRBV2 and J is TRBJ2-1; 11 bases match TRBD2. Germline CDR1 reads SNHLY; CDR2 reads FYNNEI. CDR3 length: 15 residues. V was clipped by 6 bases and J by 7 bases; unmatched bases: 8. This chain's CDR3 is CASRLAGGPFNEQFF. In DNA form, the CDR3 reads TGTGCCAGCAGATTAGCGGGGGGGCCCTTTAATGAGCAGTTCTTC.

V usage is TRBV28 and J usage is TRBJ1-5; maybe TRBD1 (6 bases). The germline V gene encodes CDR1 MDHEN and CDR2 SYDVKM. The CDR3 loop spans 15 amino acids. Trimming shortened V by 10 bases and J by 0 bases, and 16 bases separated the two germline ends. The CDR3 loop reads CATKRTVYSNQPQHF. The CDR3 DNA follows: TGTGCCACAAAAAGGACAGTTTATAGCAATCAGCCCCAGCATTTT.

This sequence joins TRBV27 and TRBJ1-3, with D hard to call. The germline V and J ends were trimmed by 3 bases and 3 bases, with 6 bases remaining between them. In germline, CDR1 is MNHEY, CDR2 SMNVEV (reference sequence). The CDR3 consists of 13 residues. This chain's CDR3 is CASSFTDGNTIYF. The CDR3 coding sequence is TGTGCCAGCAGTTTTACAGATGGAAACACCATATATTTT.

This clone showed up just once. The chain couples TRBV7-6 to TRBJ1-1; D not resolved. The CDR3 is made up of 12 amino acids. The germline gives CDR1 SGHVS, CDR2 FNYEAQ. Trimming shortened V by 3 bases and J by 2 bases, and 4 bases separated the two germline ends. The CDR3 nucleotides read TGTGCCAGCAGCTTCAGTAACACTGAAGCTTTCTTT. This translates into CASSFSNTEAFF.

The chain is built from TRBV7-2 and TRBJ2-1, with 10 bases fitting TRBD2. The CDR3 is 17 residues long. V shed 5 bases, J shed 7 bases, and the junction held 14 bases outside the gene matches. The germline V gene has CDR1 SGHTA and CDR2 FQGNSA. CDR3 sequence: CASSRRTSGPPGNEQFF. Written as DNA, the CDR3 is TGTGCCAGCAGCCGGAGGACTAGCGGTCCCCCCGGGAATGAGCAGTTCTTC.

This clone appeared once. The chain links TRBV9 to TRBJ2-1; TRBD2 agrees at 8 bases. Trimming removed 2 bases from V and 0 bases from J; junction bases left unmatched: 7. Germline-derived CDR1 and CDR2 are SGDLS and YYNGEE. The CDR3 spans 17 residues. CDR3 DNA sequence: TGTGCCAGCAGCGTTAGTATAGCGGGGAGCTCCTACAATGAGCAGTTCTTC. Translating it yields CASSVSIAGSSYNEQFF.

V gene TRBV19 combines with J gene TRBJ1-5; D remains unclear. This CDR3 region has 13 residues. The germline CDR1 and CDR2 sequences are LNHDA and SQIVND (reference sequence). V dropped 5 bases and J dropped 1 base, with 6 bases sitting between them. CDR3 region: CASSLGSNQPQHF. The CDR3 DNA follows: TGTGCCAGTAGTCTGGGCAGCAATCAGCCCCAGCATTTT.

This sequence joins TRBV6-6 and TRBJ1-3; TRBD1 aligns across 7 bases. The CDR3 loop spans 14 amino acids. Germline CDR1 reads MNHNY; CDR2 reads SVGAGI (reference sequence). V dropped 5 bases and J dropped 4; count of bases not matched to a gene: 5. The CDR3 DNA sequence: TGTGCCAGCAGTCGCCCGGGACAGGGAAACACCATATATTTT. Its translation: CASSRPGQGNTIYF.

The chain is built from TRBV5-1 and TRBJ2-3; TRBD1 is a possible D gene (5 bases). The germline V gene has CDR1 SGHRS and CDR2 YFSETQ. The CDR3 loop spans 16 amino acids. Trimming left V 4 bases short and J 3 bases short, with 18 bases between. CDR3 DNA sequence: TGCGCCAGCAGCAAAAGACAGACCAGAAATACAGATACGCAGTATTTT. This sequence encodes CASSKRQTRNTDTQYF.

The rearrangement joins TRBV5-6 to TRBJ1-1, with TRBD1 matching 11 bases. The V and J ends lost 4 bases and 5 bases, in that order; junction bases with no gene match: 7. The CDR3 consists of 15 residues. Per the germline V gene, CDR1 is SGHDT and CDR2 is YYEEEE. CDR3 amino acids: CASSQFGTGGTEAFF. For the CDR3, the DNA is TGTGCCAGCAGCCAGTTCGGGACAGGGGGGACTGAAGCTTTCTTT.

The chain employs TRBV9 and TRBJ1-1, with a possible D match to TRBD1 (5 bases). The CDR3 spans 13 residues. Between the trimmed V and J ends, which lost 2 bases and 4 bases, there was a span of 9 bases. The germline V gene has CDR1 SGDLS and CDR2 YYNGEE. This CDR3 reads CASSVGGSTEAFF. Here the CDR3 DNA reads TGTGCCAGCAGCGTCGGGGGTAGCACTGAAGCTTTCTTT. The complete variable domain, with remaining parts taken from reference TRBV9 and TRBJ1-1, reads DSGVTQTPKHLITATGQRVTLRCSPRSGDLSVYWYQQSLDQGLQFLIQYYNGEERAKGNILERFSAQQFPDLHSELNLSSLELGDSALYFCASSVGGSTEAFFGQGTRLTVV.